The clone carrying this TCR beta chain was detected ten times or more. What it recognizes is unknown. The CDR3 totals 12 residues. The V end was cut by 4 bases, the J end by 9 bases, with 10 bases between. With template switching, a universal primer site was added, and the cDNA carried unique molecular identifiers. TCRdb passed the 5' RACE reads through MiXCR, listing each CDR3 protein once. The sample has some 710,000 distinct CDR3 sequences, 5.5% to 7.5% seen once. Everyone who donated was a healthy Caucasian. These data belong to a study of identical twins. The study, taken as a whole, reports: Out-of-frame alpha sequences common to twins exhibited a surplus of low generation probability.

Sequenced sample: naive T cells sorted from blood. The chain couples TRBV12-3 or TRBV12-4 to TRBJ1-5; tentatively, D is TRBD1 (5 bases). This TCR derives from a man aged 18 to 35 in good health. The DNA of the CDR3 is TGTGCCAGCAGTTCGACAGTGTGGCCCCAGCATTTT. It codes for CASSSTVWPQHF.